This T cell receptor (beta chain) was found in a study of blood T cell repertoires in COVID-19. This clone has just a few counts. Generated by immunoSEQ multiplex PCR, the TCRdb table keeps only in-frame clones and is missing some. The table includes roughly 130,000 clones, 80% to 85% detected once. Trimming cost V 4 bases and J 7 bases, with 13 bases left between them. This CDR3 contains 14 residues. Germline V gives CDR1 SGHVS, CDR2 FQNEAQ. This chain joins TRBV7-8 and TRBJ2-2; D is ambiguous. Sequencing used PBMCs or T cells enriched from blood (not recorded which). This TCR was sampled from a woman aged 25 to 39 who had recovered from COVID-19. The CDR3 nucleotides read TGTGCCAGCAGCTCCGGTCCGAAGAGCGGGGAGCTGTTTTTT. Its protein product is CASSSGPKSGELFF.